Each of the 7 T cell receptor beta chains below was sequenced from the same sample in a study of blood T cell repertoires in COVID-19. Produced via immunoSEQ multiplex PCR; TCRdb's table is partial and in-frame only. The table shows a few hundred thousand clones, with approximately 87% occurring only once. The sample was PBMCs or T cells enriched from blood (not recorded which). These receptor sequences come from a woman in her forties or fifties in a cohort exposed to, infected with or recovered from COVID-19 (not recorded which).

This chain connects TRBV18 to TRBJ2-7; D may be TRBD2 (6 bases). CDR1 is KGHSH, CDR2 LQKENI, per germline. The length of the CDR3 is 15 residues. V was shortened by 3 bases and J by 0 bases, with 12 bases between the two germline ends. The CDR3 sequence is CASSPSGLLSYEQYF. CDR3 coding DNA: TGTGCCAGCTCACCGTCGGGACTTCTCTCCTACGAGCAGTACTTC.

V is TRBV5-4 and J is TRBJ1-1, with D unclear. This CDR3 is built from 14 residues. Germline CDR1 reads SGHNT; CDR2 reads YYREEE (reference sequence). The V end lost 4 bases, the J end lost 5 bases, and 15 bases lay between the germline ends. The CDR3, as DNA: TGTGCCAGCAGCCGGGCGGGATCCCTGACTGAAGCTTTCTTT. Protein sequence: CASSRAGSLTEAFF.

This clone was observed once. The rearrangement links TRBV3-1 (or the pseudogene TRBV3-2) to TRBJ1-2; TRBD1 matches at 7 bases. This CDR3 contains 15 residues. Trimming cost V 2 bases and J 8 bases; bases outside gene matches: 11. The germline gives CDR1 LGHDT, CDR2 YNNKEL (reference sequence). CDR3 sequence: CASSQQQGQEGGYTF. Written as DNA, the CDR3 is TGTGCCAGCAGCCAACAACAGGGGCAGGAAGGGGGCTACACCTTC.

The gene calls are TRBV2 and TRBJ2-5, with TRBD2 matching over 9 bases. The CDR3 totals 16 residues. J was trimmed by 3 bases and V by 4 bases; bases with no gene match: 9. CDR1 and CDR2 (germline): SNHLY, FYNNEI. Here the CDR3 reads CASSVNSGLAKETQYF. DNA of the CDR3: TGTGCCAGCAGTGTCAATTCGGGACTAGCTAAAGAGACCCAGTACTTC. The full variable domain, its missing parts supplied by reference TRBV2 and TRBJ2-5, is EPEVTQTPSHQVTQMGQEVILRCVPISNHLYFYWYRQILGQKVEFLVSFYNNEISEKSEIFDDQFSVERPDGSNFTLKIRSTKLEDSAMYFCASSVNSGLAKETQYFGPGTRLLVL.

This chain connects TRBV18 to TRBJ2-2; 10 bases match TRBD1. The germline gives CDR1 KGHSH, CDR2 LQKENI. V was clipped by 4 bases and J by 9 bases; unmatched bases: 11. The CDR3 extends over 16 amino acids. CDR3 residues: CASSRNLGTGDRELFF. CDR3 in DNA: TGTGCCAGCTCACGGAACCTCGGGACAGGGGACAGGGAGCTGTTTTTT.

This clone has a single count. The chain combines TRBV11-2 with TRBJ1-2; D ambiguous. Looked up from germline, CDR1 is SGHAT and CDR2 is FQNNGV. V lost 4 bases, J lost 7 bases, and 13 bases lay in between. The CDR3 spans 13 residues. The DNA for the CDR3 is TGTGCCAGCAGCTCACCGTATGGTAGTGGCTACACCTTC. Amino acids: CASSSPYGSGYTF.

This clone was counted only a few times. The chain is built from TRBV6-4 and TRBJ2-5, with a weak D call TRBD1 (6 bases). This CDR3 region has 13 residues. The germline CDR1 and CDR2 sequences are MRHNA and SNTAGT. Between the trimmed V and J ends, which lost 7 bases and 0 bases, there was a span of 9 bases. The CDR3 reads CASTDRNQETQYF. The CDR3 DNA reads as TGTGCCAGCACAGACAGGAACCAAGAGACCCAGTACTTC.